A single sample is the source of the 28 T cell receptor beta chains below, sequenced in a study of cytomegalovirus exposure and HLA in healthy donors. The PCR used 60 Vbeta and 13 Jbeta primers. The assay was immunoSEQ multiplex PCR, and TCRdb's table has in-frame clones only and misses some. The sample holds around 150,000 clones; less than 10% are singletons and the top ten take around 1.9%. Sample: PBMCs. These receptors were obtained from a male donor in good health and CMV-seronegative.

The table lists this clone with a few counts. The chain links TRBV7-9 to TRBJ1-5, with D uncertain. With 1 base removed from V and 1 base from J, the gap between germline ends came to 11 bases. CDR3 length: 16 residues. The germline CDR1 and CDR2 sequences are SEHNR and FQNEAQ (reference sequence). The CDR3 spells CASSLGEGRSNQPQHF. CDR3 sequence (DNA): TGTGCCAGCAGCTTAGGGGAAGGGAGGAGCAATCAGCCCCAGCATTTT.

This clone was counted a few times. The CDR3 sequence: CASNLRGSDTEAFF. CDR3 DNA: TGTGCCAGCAACCTACGCGGTTCCGACACTGAAGCTTTCTTT. The chain employs TRBV6-1 and TRBJ1-1; D call uncertain. CDR3 size: 14 residues. Looked up from germline, CDR1 is MNHNS and CDR2 is SASEGT. Trimming removed 7 bases from V and 3 bases from J, with 15 bases in between.

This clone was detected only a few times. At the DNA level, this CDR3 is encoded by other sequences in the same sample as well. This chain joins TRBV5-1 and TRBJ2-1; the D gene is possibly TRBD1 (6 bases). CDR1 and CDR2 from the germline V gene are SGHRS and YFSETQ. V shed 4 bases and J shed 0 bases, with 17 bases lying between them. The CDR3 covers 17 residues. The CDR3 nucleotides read TGCGCCAGCAGCAGATCGAAGAGGGGGAGCTCCTACAATGAGCAGTTCTTC. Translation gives CASSRSKRGSSYNEQFF.

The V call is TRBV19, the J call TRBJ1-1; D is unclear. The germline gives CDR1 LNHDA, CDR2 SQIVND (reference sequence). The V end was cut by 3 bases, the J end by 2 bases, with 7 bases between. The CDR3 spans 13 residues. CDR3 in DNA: TGTGCCAGTAGTATCGAGCTAAACACTGAAGCTTTCTTT. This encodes CASSIELNTEAFF.

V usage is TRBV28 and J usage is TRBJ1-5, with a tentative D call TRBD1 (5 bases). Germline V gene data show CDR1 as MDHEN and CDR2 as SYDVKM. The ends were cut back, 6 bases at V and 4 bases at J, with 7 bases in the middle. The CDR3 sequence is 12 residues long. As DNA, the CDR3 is TGTGCCAGCAGATCAGGGAATCAGCCCCAGCATTTT. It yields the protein CASRSGNQPQHF.

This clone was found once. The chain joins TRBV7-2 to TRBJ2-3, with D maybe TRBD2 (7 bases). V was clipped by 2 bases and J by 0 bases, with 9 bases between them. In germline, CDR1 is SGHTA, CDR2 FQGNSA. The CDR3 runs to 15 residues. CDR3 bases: TGTGCCAGCAGCTTATCGGGGGGCAGCACAGATACGCAGTATTTT. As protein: CASSLSGGSTDTQYF.

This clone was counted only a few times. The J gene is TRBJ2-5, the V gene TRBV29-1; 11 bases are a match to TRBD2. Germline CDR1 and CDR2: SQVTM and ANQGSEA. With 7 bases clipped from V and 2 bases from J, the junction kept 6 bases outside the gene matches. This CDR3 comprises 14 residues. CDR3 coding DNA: TGCAGCGGGACGGGACTAGCGGATCAAGAGACCCAGTACTTC. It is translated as CSGTGLADQETQYF. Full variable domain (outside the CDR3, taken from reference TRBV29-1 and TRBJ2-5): SAVISQKPSRDICQRGTSLTIQCQVDSQVTMMFWYRQQPGQSLTLIATANQGSEATYESGFVIDKFPISRPNLTFSTLTVSNMSPEDSSIYLCSGTGLADQETQYFGPGTRLLVL.

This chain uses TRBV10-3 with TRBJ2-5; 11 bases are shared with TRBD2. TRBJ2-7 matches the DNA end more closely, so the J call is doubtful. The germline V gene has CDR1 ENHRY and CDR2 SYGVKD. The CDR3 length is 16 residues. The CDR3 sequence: CAISEGSGGASYEQYF. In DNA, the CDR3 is TGTGCCATCAGTGAGGGTAGCGGGGGGGCGTCCTACGAGCAGTACTTC.

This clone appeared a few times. Written as DNA, the CDR3 is TGTGCCAGCAGCATAGAATTCAGGAACACCGGGGAGCTGTTTTTT. Protein sequence: CASSIEFRNTGELFF. The J gene is TRBJ2-2, the V gene TRBV9; D not resolved. This CDR3 has 15 amino acids. CDR1 is SGDLS and CDR2 is YYNGEE in the germline V gene. Deletions cut 4 bases from V and 1 base from J, with 11 bases between. Filled out from reference TRBV9 and TRBJ2-2, the complete variable domain reads DSGVTQTPKHLITATGQRVTLRCSPRSGDLSVYWYQQSLDQGLQFLIQYYNGEERAKGNILERFSAQQFPDLHSELNLSSLELGDSALYFCASSIEFRNTGELFFGEGSRLTVL.

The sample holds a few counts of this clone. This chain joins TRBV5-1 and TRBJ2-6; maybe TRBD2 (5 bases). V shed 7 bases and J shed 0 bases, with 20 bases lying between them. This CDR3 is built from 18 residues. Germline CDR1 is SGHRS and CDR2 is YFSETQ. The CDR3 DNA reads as TGCGCCAGCGAGGCGGGTGACACCTTCTTCTCTGGGGCCAACGTCCTGACTTTC. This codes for CASEAGDTFFSGANVLTF. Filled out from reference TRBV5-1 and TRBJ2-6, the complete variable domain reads KAGVTQTPRYLIKTRGQQVTLSCSPISGHRSVSWYQQTPGQGLQFLFEYFSETQRNKGNFPGRFSGRQFSNSRSEMNVSTLELGDSALYLCASEAGDTFFSGANVLTFGAGSRLTVL.

CDR3 coding DNA: TGTGCCAGCAGCTTGGCCGGGGAGCCTCTCTACACAGATACGCAGTATTTT. Translation gives CASSLAGEPLYTDTQYF. The J gene is TRBJ2-3, the V gene TRBV5-4, with a tentative D call TRBD2 (5 bases). The CDR3 spans 17 residues. CDR1 SGHNT and CDR2 YYREEE come from the germline V gene (reference sequence). The ends were cut back, 0 bases at V and 2 bases at J, with 16 bases in the middle.

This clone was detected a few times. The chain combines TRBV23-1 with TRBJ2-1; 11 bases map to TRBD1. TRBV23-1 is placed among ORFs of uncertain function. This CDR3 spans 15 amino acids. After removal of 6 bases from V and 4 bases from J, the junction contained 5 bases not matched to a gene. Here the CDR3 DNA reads TGCGCCAGCAGCCCGGACAGGGGGCTTTACAATGAGCAGTTCTTC. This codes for CASSPDRGLYNEQFF.

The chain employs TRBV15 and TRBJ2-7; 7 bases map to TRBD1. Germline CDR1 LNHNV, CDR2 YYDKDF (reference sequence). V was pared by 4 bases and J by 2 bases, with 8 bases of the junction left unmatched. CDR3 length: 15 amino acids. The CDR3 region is CATSKTGTATYEQYF. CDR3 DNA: TGTGCCACCAGCAAAACCGGGACAGCTACCTACGAGCAGTACTTC.

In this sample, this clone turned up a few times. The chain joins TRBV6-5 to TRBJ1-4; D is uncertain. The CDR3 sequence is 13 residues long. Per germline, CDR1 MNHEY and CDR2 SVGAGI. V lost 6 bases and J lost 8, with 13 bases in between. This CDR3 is CASRDYLGEKLFF. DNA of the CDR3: TGTGCCAGCAGGGACTATTTGGGCGAAAAACTGTTTTTT.

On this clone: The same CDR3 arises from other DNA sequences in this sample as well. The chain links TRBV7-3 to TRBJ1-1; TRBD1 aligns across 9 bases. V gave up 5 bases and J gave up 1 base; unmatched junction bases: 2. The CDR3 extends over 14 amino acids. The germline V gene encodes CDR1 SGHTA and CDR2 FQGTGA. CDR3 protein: CASSLDRGNTEAFF. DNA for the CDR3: TGTGCCAGCAGCCTGGACAGGGGGAACACTGAAGCTTTCTTT.

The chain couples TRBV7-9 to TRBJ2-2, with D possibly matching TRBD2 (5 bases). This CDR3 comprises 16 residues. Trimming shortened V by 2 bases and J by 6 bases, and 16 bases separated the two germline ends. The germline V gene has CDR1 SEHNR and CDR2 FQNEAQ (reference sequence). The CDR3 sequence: CASSLIAPGKPGELFF. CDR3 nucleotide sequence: TGTGCCAGCAGCTTAATCGCCCCGGGGAAACCCGGGGAGCTGTTTTTT.

The CDR3 reads CASSVEQGFGQPQHF. Written as DNA, the CDR3 is TGTGCCAGCAGCGTAGAACAGGGTTTTGGTCAGCCCCAGCATTTT. V usage is TRBV9 and J usage is TRBJ1-5; perhaps TRBD1 as D (6 bases). The CDR3 has 15 amino acids. CDR1 is SGDLS, CDR2 YYNGEE, per germline. With 0 bases removed from V and 6 bases from J, the gap between germline ends came to 13 bases.

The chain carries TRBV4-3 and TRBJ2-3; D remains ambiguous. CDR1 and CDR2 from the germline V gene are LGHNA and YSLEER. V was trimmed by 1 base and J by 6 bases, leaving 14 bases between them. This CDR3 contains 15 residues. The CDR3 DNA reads TGCGCCAGCAGCCAAGTGGGTCGGGTTGGGGATACGCAGTATTTT. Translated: CASSQVGRVGDTQYF.

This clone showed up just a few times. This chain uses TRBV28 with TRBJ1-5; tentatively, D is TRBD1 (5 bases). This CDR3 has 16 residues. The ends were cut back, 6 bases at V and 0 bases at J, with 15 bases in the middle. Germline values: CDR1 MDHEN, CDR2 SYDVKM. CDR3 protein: CASRITGTRSNQPQHF. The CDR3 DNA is TGTGCCAGCAGGATAACCGGGACTCGTAGCAATCAGCCCCAGCATTTT. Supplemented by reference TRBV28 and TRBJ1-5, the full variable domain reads DVKVTQSSRYLVKRTGEKVFLECVQDMDHENMFWYRQDPGLGLRLIYFSYDVKMKEKGDIPEGYSVSREKKERFSLILESASTNQTSMYLCASRITGTRSNQPQHFGDGTRLSIL.

The DNA of the CDR3 is TGCGCCAGCAGCTTGACAGAGATGAACACTGAAGCTTTCTTT. It encodes CASSLTEMNTEAFF. The genes are TRBV5-1 and TRBJ1-1; D remains unclear. CDR3 length: 14 amino acids. The V and J ends lost 1 base and 0 bases respectively, with 7 bases between them. Germline values: CDR1 SGHRS, CDR2 YFSETQ.

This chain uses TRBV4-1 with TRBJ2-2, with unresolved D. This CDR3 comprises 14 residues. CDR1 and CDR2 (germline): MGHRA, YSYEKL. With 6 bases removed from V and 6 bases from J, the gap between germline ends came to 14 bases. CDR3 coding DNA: TGCGCCAGCAGTCCCGGAGCCTTTTCCGGGGAGCTGTTTTTT. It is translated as CASSPGAFSGELFF.

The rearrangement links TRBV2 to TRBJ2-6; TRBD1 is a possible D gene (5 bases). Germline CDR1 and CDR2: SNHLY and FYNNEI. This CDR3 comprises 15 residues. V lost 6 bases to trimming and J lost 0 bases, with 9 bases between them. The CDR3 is CASRVDSSGANVLTF. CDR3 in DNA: TGTGCCAGCAGGGTTGACAGCTCTGGGGCCAACGTCCTGACTTTC.

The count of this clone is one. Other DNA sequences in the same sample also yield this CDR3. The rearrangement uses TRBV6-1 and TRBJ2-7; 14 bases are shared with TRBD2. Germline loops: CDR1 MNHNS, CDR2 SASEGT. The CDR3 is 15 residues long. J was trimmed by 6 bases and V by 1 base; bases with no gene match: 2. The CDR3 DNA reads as TGTGCCAGCAGTGAAGGGGGACTAGCGGGAGCCGAGCAGTACTTC. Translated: CASSEGGLAGAEQYF.

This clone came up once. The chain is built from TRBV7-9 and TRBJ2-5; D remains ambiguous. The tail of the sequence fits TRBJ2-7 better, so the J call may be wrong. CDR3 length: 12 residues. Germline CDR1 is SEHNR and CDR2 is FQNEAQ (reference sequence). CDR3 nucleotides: TGTGCCAGCAGCTCCCCTCCCTACGAGCAGTACTTC. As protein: CASSSPPYEQYF.

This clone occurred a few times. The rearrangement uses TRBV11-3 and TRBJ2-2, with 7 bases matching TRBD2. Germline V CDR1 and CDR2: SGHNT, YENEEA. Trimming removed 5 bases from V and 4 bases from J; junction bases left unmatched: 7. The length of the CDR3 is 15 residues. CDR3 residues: CASSPGGRGTGELFF. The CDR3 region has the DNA TGTGCCAGCAGCCCCGGTGGGAGGGGCACCGGGGAGCTGTTTTTT.

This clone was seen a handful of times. CDR3 DNA: TGCGCCAGCAGCCAAGGTTCGGGGGCGCAGTATTTT. Translated, it gives CASSQGSGAQYF. The chain joins TRBV4-3 to TRBJ2-3; D might be TRBD2 (6 bases). This CDR3 has 12 amino acids. CDR1 is LGHNA and CDR2 is YSLEER in the germline V gene. The V end was cut by 1 base, the J end by 10 bases, with 9 bases between.

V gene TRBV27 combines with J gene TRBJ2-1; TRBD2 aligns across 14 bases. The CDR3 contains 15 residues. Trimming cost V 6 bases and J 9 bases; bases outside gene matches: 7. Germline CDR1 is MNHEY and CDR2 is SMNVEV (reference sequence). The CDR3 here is CASSPGLAGVGEQFF. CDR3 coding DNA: TGTGCCAGCAGCCCGGGACTAGCGGGGGTCGGTGAGCAGTTCTTC.

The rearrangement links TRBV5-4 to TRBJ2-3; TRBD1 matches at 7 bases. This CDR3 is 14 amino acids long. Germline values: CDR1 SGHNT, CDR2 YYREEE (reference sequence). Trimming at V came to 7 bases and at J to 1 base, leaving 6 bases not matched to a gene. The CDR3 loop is CASQGQSGTDTQYF. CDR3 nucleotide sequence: TGTGCCAGCCAGGGACAGTCGGGCACAGATACGCAGTATTTT.